This T cell receptor (beta chain) was captured by sequencing in a study of identical twins. Findings and caveats of the study: In drawing conclusions, the study used cross-sectional statistical analysis and did not follow the same donors. Invariant MAIT and iNKT cells could partly confound zero-insertion analyses. Twin pairs' shared out-of-frame alpha sequences were enriched in low generation probability.

TCRdb independently ran MiXCR on the 5' RACE reads; one entry per CDR3 protein. This table holds some 900,000 distinct CDR3 sequences, 12% found once. Comments on this clonotype: Its matching antigen is unknown.

Separately, the same data were catalogued under a study of yellow fever vaccine responses in identical twins.

The TCR originated in a woman younger than 30 in good health. The sequencing input was PBMCs.

CDR3 sequence reads: CSAFLAGEDYEQYF. In DNA form, the CDR3 reads TGCAGCGCTTTCTTAGCGGGAGAGGACTACGAGCAGTACTTC. The genes are TRBV29-1 and TRBJ2-7; 9 bases align to TRBD2. This CDR3 has 14 amino acids. V gave up 7 bases and J gave up 3 bases; unmatched junction bases: 10. Germline V gene sequence: CDR1 SQVTM, CDR2 ANQGSEA.